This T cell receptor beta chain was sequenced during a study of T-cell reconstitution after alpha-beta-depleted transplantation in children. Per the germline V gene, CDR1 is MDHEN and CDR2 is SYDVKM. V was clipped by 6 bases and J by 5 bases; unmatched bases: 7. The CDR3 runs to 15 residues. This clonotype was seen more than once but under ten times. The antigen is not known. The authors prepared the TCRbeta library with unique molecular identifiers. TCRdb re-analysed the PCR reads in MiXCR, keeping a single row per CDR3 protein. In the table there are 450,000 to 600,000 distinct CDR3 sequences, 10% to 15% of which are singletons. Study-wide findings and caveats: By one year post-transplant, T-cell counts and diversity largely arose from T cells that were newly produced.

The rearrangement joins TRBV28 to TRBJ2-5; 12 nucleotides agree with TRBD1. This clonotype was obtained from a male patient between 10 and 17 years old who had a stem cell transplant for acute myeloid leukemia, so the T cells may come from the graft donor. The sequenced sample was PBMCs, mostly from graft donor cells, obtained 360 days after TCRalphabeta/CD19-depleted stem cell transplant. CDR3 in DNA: TGTGCCAGCAGAAGGGACAGGGGGCTCGGGGAGACCCAGTACTTC. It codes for CASRRDRGLGETQYF.